This T cell receptor beta chain was retrieved from a study of T cell responses to AZD1222 COVID-19 vaccine. Findings of the study overall: Only six people who got AZD1222 tested seropositive at baseline.

Here immunoSEQ multiplex PCR was the method, and the copy in TCRdb shows in-frame clones only, minus some. The top ten hold 2.5% to 3.5% of the sample, which has more than 95,000 clones, about nine tenths seen once. The V and J ends lost 2 bases and 2 bases respectively, with 21 bases between them. The CDR3 runs 18 residues. The germline V gene has CDR1 KGHSH and CDR2 LQKENI. Points on this clone: Antigen unknown.

V is TRBV18 and J is TRBJ2-5, with D tentatively TRBD2 (6 bases). The sample here was peripheral blood, taken 28 days after the second dose of the MenACWY control vaccine. This clonotype originated in an adult who received the MenACWY meningococcal vaccine as a control. The CDR3 DNA follows: TGTGCCAGCTCACCAGTGGGGGGAAGTCCGGGGCCTCAAGAGACCCAGTACTTC. This gives the protein CASSPVGGSPGPQETQYF.